The next 7 T cell receptor beta chains were all read from a single sample in a study of shared clonotypes between healthy human individuals. Some clones are missing from TCRdb's copy, which holds only in-frame ones; the method was immunoSEQ multiplex PCR. The sample yields roughly 590,000 clones, 95% to 96% seen once. In the naive CD8 group, cells lacked CD45RO and were positively selected for CCR7, so terminally differentiated effector memory CD45RA+ cells were left out. Sequenced input: naive CD8+ T cells sorted from blood. Receptors were obtained from a woman aged 30 to 39 in good health.

The CDR3 coding sequence is TGTGCCAGCAGCACCCCCGGGGGTGGGGACAGGGTGGTGAGCACCGGGGAGCTGTTTTTT. Residues: CASSTPGGGDRVVSTGELFF. This chain connects TRBV28 to TRBJ2-2; TRBD1 matches 9 bases. This CDR3 contains 20 residues. CDR1 and CDR2 from the germline V gene are MDHEN and SYDVKM. V shed 6 bases and J 4 bases; nucleotides not matched to a gene: 21.

V usage is TRBV5-1 and J usage is TRBJ2-7, with TRBD1 matching over 9 bases. The CDR3 has 14 amino acids. The ends lost 2 bases at V and 6 bases at J; junction bases unmatched: 6. The germline gives CDR1 SGHRS, CDR2 YFSETQ. The CDR3 region is CASSFGQGMAEQYF. The DNA of the CDR3 is TGCGCCAGCAGCTTCGGACAGGGGATGGCCGAGCAGTACTTC.

In regard to this clone: The same CDR3 arises from other DNA sequences in this sample as well. J is TRBJ2-7 and V is TRBV27; D gene ambiguous. The CDR3 has 12 amino acids. Trimming pared 3 bases from V and 3 bases from J, leaving 6 bases between. Germline values: CDR1 MNHEY, CDR2 SMNVEV (reference sequence). The CDR3 nucleotides read TGTGCCAGCAGTTTGCTAGGCTACGAGCAGTACTTC. Translation: CASSLLGYEQYF.

This chain uses TRBV27 with TRBJ2-7, with unresolved D. Germline-derived CDR1 and CDR2 are MNHEY and SMNVEV (reference sequence). The CDR3 is 15 residues long. V was cut by 1 base and J by 0 bases, with 10 bases left in between. The CDR3 DNA sequence: TGTGCCAGCAGTTTATTCCAGACCAACTCCTACGAGCAGTACTTC. It is translated as CASSLFQTNSYEQYF.

The chain links TRBV18 to TRBJ1-2; TRBD1 might be the D (6 bases). The germline gives CDR1 KGHSH, CDR2 LQKENI. This CDR3 spans 20 amino acids. Trimming took 5 bases from V and 5 from J, leaving 33 bases between them. CDR3 bases: TGTGCCAGCTCAACGAGCCCAACAGAGCGCGGGCGACAGGCGGTATATGGCTACACCTTC. Protein: CASSTSPTERGRQAVYGYTF.

The rearrangement joins TRBV6-5 to TRBJ2-5; D not certain. Trimming pared 2 bases from V and 3 bases from J, leaving 13 bases between. Germline V gene data show CDR1 as MNHEY and CDR2 as SVGAGI. CDR3 size: 15 residues. The CDR3 is CASSYVEWWKETQYF. For the CDR3, the DNA is TGTGCCAGCAGTTACGTCGAGTGGTGGAAAGAGACCCAGTACTTC.

This chain joins TRBV9 and TRBJ1-1; the match to TRBD1 covers 8 bases. The CDR3 extends over 13 amino acids. J was trimmed by 8 bases and V by 3 bases; bases with no gene match: 6. Germline V gives CDR1 SGDLS, CDR2 YYNGEE. CDR3 in amino acids: CASSGTGQDEAFF. CDR3 in DNA: TGTGCCAGCAGCGGAACGGGACAGGACGAAGCTTTCTTT.